This is a list of T cell receptor beta chains from one sample in a study of beta chain features in type 1 diabetes. Assay: immunoSEQ multiplex PCR; the TCRdb copy retains only in-frame clones and omits some. The sample carries about 330,000 clones, approximately 10% recorded once. The sequencing sample was made of naive CD4+ T cells from blood. These receptor sequences come from a woman in her 30s in good health. Both conserved end residues are part of each CDR3. Fields, in order: clone size, V gene, D gene, J gene, CDR3 protein, CDR3 DNA. The D gene is left open where the match is weak. Clone sizes are given selectively: once, few, many, or a class where the clone is expanded.

clone size: few; V gene: TRBV19; D gene: TRBD1; J gene: TRBJ2-7; CDR3 protein: CASSDSPGQREQYF; CDR3 DNA: TGTGCCAGTAGTGACTCTCCGGGACAGAGGGAGCAGTACTTC
clone size: NA; V gene: TRBV5-4; D gene: NA; J gene: TRBJ1-1; CDR3 protein: CASRENTEAFF; CDR3 DNA: TGTGCCAGCCGGGAAAACACTGAAGCTTTCTTT
clone size: NA; V gene: TRBV19; D gene: TRBD2; J gene: TRBJ2-1; CDR3 protein: CASSQSGSGTNEQFF; CDR3 DNA: TGTGCCAGTAGTCAAAGCGGGAGTGGAACCAATGAGCAGTTCTTC
clone size: NA; V gene: TRBV30; D gene: NA; J gene: TRBJ1-3; CDR3 protein: CAWSVGGSGNTIYF; CDR3 DNA: TGTGCCTGGAGTGTAGGCGGCTCTGGAAACACCATATATTTT
clone size: NA; V gene: TRBV30; D gene: NA; J gene: TRBJ1-1; CDR3 protein: CAWSPGGAWAEAFF; CDR3 DNA: TGTGCCTGGAGCCCCGGGGGGGCCTGGGCTGAAGCTTTCTTT
clone size: few; V gene: TRBV29-1; D gene: TRBD1; J gene: TRBJ2-7; CDR3 protein: CSVPGTGSSEQYF; CDR3 DNA: TGCAGCGTTCCCGGGACAGGGTCCTCCGAGCAGTACTTC
clone size: NA; V gene: TRBV7-2; D gene: NA; J gene: TRBJ2-7; CDR3 protein: CASSFLDRIGEQYF; CDR3 DNA: TGTGCCAGCAGCTTCTTGGACAGAATAGGCGAGCAGTACTTC
clone size: NA; V gene: TRBV15; D gene: NA; J gene: TRBJ2-1; CDR3 protein: CATSPRGPEQFF; CDR3 DNA: TGTGCCACCAGTCCCAGGGGACCTGAGCAGTTCTTC
clone size: NA; V gene: TRBV28; D gene: NA; J gene: TRBJ2-1; CDR3 protein: CASRTPGSSYNEQFF; CDR3 DNA: TGTGCCAGCAGAACCCCTGGTAGCTCCTACAATGAGCAGTTCTTC
clone size: few; V gene: TRBV7-3; D gene: NA; J gene: TRBJ2-1; CDR3 protein: CASRSGAAQFF; CDR3 DNA: TGTGCCAGCAGGTCCGGAGCGGCGCAGTTCTTC
clone size: few; V gene: TRBV4-3; D gene: TRBD2; J gene: TRBJ2-1; CDR3 protein: CASSQRGRVNEQFF; CDR3 DNA: TGCGCCAGCAGCCAACGCGGGAGAGTTAATGAGCAGTTCTTC
clone size: few; V gene: TRBV5-1; D gene: NA; J gene: TRBJ2-3; CDR3 protein: CASSLNHPPQNTQYF; CDR3 DNA: TGCGCCAGCAGCTTGAACCATCCGCCGCAGAATACGCAGTATTTT
clone size: few; V gene: TRBV10-2; D gene: TRBD2; J gene: TRBJ2-1; CDR3 protein: CASSIAGGPYNEQFF; CDR3 DNA: TGCGCCAGCAGTATTGCGGGAGGGCCCTACAATGAGCAGTTCTTC
clone size: few; V gene: TRBV2; D gene: NA; J gene: TRBJ2-7; CDR3 protein: CASSRDSGEQYF; CDR3 DNA: TGTGCCAGCAGTCGGGATAGCGGAGAGCAGTACTTC
clone size: few; V gene: TRBV7-2; D gene: TRBD2; J gene: TRBJ2-1; CDR3 protein: CASSSTGTSGGEQFF; CDR3 DNA: TGTGCCAGCAGCTCAACCGGGACTAGCGGGGGTGAGCAGTTCTTC
clone size: few; V gene: TRBV7-2; D gene: NA; J gene: TRBJ2-4; CDR3 protein: CASTPGGDAKNIQYF; CDR3 DNA: TGTGCCAGCACCCCCGGAGGTGATGCCAAAAACATTCAGTACTTC
clone size: NA; V gene: TRBV25-1; D gene: NA; J gene: TRBJ1-1; CDR3 protein: CASSDPGRDTEAFF; CDR3 DNA: TGTGCCAGCAGTGACCCAGGGAGGGACACTGAAGCTTTCTTT
clone size: NA; V gene: TRBV7-2; D gene: NA; J gene: TRBJ2-1; CDR3 protein: CASSLVGTEGYNEQFF; CDR3 DNA: TGTGCCAGCAGCTTAGTGGGTACAGAGGGATACAATGAGCAGTTCTTC
clone size: once; V gene: TRBV14; D gene: NA; J gene: TRBJ2-3; CDR3 protein: CASSQGLTADTQYF; CDR3 DNA: TGTGCCAGCAGCCAAGGGCTGACTGCAGATACGCAGTATTTT
clone size: NA; V gene: TRBV5-4; D gene: TRBD2; J gene: TRBJ2-3; CDR3 protein: CASSTGTSGRDLGTQYF; CDR3 DNA: TGTGCCAGCAGCACCGGGACTAGCGGCAGGGATTTGGGTACGCAGTATTTT
clone size: NA; V gene: TRBV10-3; D gene: TRBD2; J gene: TRBJ2-1; CDR3 protein: CAIMPSGSSNEQFF; CDR3 DNA: TGTGCCATCATGCCTAGCGGGAGTAGCAATGAGCAGTTCTTC
clone size: NA; V gene: TRBV30; D gene: TRBD1; J gene: TRBJ2-7; CDR3 protein: CASSVRDRGEQYF; CDR3 DNA: TGTGCCTCGTCCGTCCGGGACAGGGGCGAGCAGTACTTC
clone size: NA; V gene: TRBV5-1; D gene: NA; J gene: TRBJ1-2; CDR3 protein: CASSPGTNGYTF; CDR3 DNA: TGCGCCAGCAGCCCAGGGACAAATGGCTACACCTTC
clone size: few; V gene: TRBV29-1; D gene: NA; J gene: TRBJ1-1; CDR3 protein: CSVAHGRNTEAFF; CDR3 DNA: TGCAGCGTCGCACACGGGAGGAACACTGAAGCTTTCTTT
clone size: NA; V gene: TRBV7-2; D gene: TRBD1; J gene: TRBJ1-2; CDR3 protein: CASSFGGGNYGYTF; CDR3 DNA: TGTGCCAGCAGCTTTGGAGGGGGCAACTATGGCTACACCTTC
clone size: NA; V gene: TRBV2; D gene: NA; J gene: TRBJ2-4; CDR3 protein: CASKRSEGVDIQYF; CDR3 DNA: TGTGCCAGCAAACGCTCCGAGGGGGTGGACATTCAGTACTTC
clone size: NA; V gene: TRBV5-8; D gene: TRBD2; J gene: TRBJ2-1; CDR3 protein: CASSRGTSEYNEQFF; CDR3 DNA: TGTGCCAGCAGCCGTGGGACTAGCGAGTACAATGAGCAGTTCTTC
clone size: NA; V gene: TRBV10-3; D gene: NA; J gene: TRBJ2-5; CDR3 protein: CAISDRGDEETQYF; CDR3 DNA: TGTGCCATCAGTGATCGAGGAGATGAAGAGACCCAGTACTTC
clone size: NA; V gene: TRBV7-3; D gene: NA; J gene: TRBJ1-5; CDR3 protein: CASSLTGGDQPQHF; CDR3 DNA: TGTGCCAGCAGCTTAACCGGGGGGGATCAGCCCCAGCATTTT
clone size: NA; V gene: TRBV28; D gene: TRBD2; J gene: TRBJ2-7; CDR3 protein: CASGLAGVLYEQYF; CDR3 DNA: TGTGCCAGCGGACTAGCGGGAGTGTTGTACGAGCAGTACTTC
clone size: NA; V gene: TRBV18; D gene: NA; J gene: TRBJ2-5; CDR3 protein: CASSPQTGGPETQYF; CDR3 DNA: TGTGCCAGCTCACCACAAACGGGGGGCCCAGAGACCCAGTACTTC
clone size: few; V gene: TRBV2; D gene: TRBD1; J gene: TRBJ2-5; CDR3 protein: CASRKEGTGWETQYF; CDR3 DNA: TGTGCCAGCAGGAAAGAAGGGACAGGGTGGGAGACCCAGTACTTC
clone size: NA; V gene: TRBV6-1; D gene: TRBD1; J gene: TRBJ2-5; CDR3 protein: CASSGDSQETQYF; CDR3 DNA: TGTGCCAGCAGTGGGGACAGCCAAGAGACCCAGTACTTC
clone size: NA; V gene: TRBV28; D gene: NA; J gene: TRBJ2-2; CDR3 protein: CASSLDEVVTGELFF; CDR3 DNA: TGTGCCAGCAGTTTGGATGAGGTGGTGACCGGGGAGCTGTTTTTT
clone size: few; V gene: TRBV9; D gene: NA; J gene: TRBJ2-3; CDR3 protein: CASSVEGGPDTDTQYF; CDR3 DNA: TGTGCCAGCAGCGTAGAGGGGGGGCCGGATACAGATACGCAGTATTTT
clone size: NA; V gene: TRBV6-5; D gene: NA; J gene: TRBJ2-7; CDR3 protein: CASTSGPPYEQYF; CDR3 DNA: TGTGCCAGCACCTCAGGGCCCCCCTACGAGCAGTACTTC
clone size: few; V gene: TRBV7-3; D gene: NA; J gene: TRBJ1-3; CDR3 protein: CASSEGSINSGNTIYF; CDR3 DNA: TGTGCCAGCAGCGAGGGTAGCATCAACTCTGGAAACACCATATATTTT
clone size: NA; V gene: TRBV9; D gene: NA; J gene: TRBJ1-2; CDR3 protein: CASSAQGTSYGYTF; CDR3 DNA: TGTGCCAGCAGCGCGCAGGGTACCTCCTATGGCTACACCTTC
clone size: NA; V gene: TRBV19; D gene: TRBD1; J gene: TRBJ1-2; CDR3 protein: CASTSADRDGYTF; CDR3 DNA: TGTGCCAGTACCTCAGCCGACAGGGATGGCTACACCTTC
clone size: NA; V gene: TRBV5-1; D gene: TRBD2; J gene: TRBJ2-1; CDR3 protein: CASSPGLAGGRNEQFF; CDR3 DNA: TGCGCCAGCAGCCCTGGCCTAGCGGGAGGGCGAAATGAGCAGTTCTTC
clone size: few; V gene: TRBV6-6; D gene: TRBD2; J gene: TRBJ2-3; CDR3 protein: CASSYLAGGTDTQYF; CDR3 DNA: TGTGCCAGCAGTTACCTAGCGGGAGGGACAGATACGCAGTATTTT
clone size: NA; V gene: TRBV9; D gene: NA; J gene: TRBJ2-5; CDR3 protein: CASSSTTGVGETQYF; CDR3 DNA: TGTGCCAGCAGCTCAACCACGGGAGTTGGAGAGACCCAGTACTTC
clone size: few; V gene: TRBV27; D gene: TRBD1; J gene: TRBJ2-7; CDR3 protein: CASSLLGQGSYEQYF; CDR3 DNA: TGTGCCAGCAGTTTATTGGGACAGGGGAGCTACGAGCAGTACTTC
clone size: NA; V gene: TRBV14; D gene: TRBD1; J gene: TRBJ2-1; CDR3 protein: CASRRGGQGTNEQFF; CDR3 DNA: TGTGCCAGCAGAAGGGGGGGACAGGGTACGAATGAGCAGTTCTTC
clone size: few; V gene: TRBV5-1; D gene: NA; J gene: TRBJ1-1; CDR3 protein: CASSQDSDTEAFF; CDR3 DNA: TGCGCCAGCAGCCAGGACAGTGACACTGAAGCTTTCTTT
clone size: NA; V gene: TRBV7-7; D gene: NA; J gene: TRBJ2-2; CDR3 protein: CASSPDRGTGELFF; CDR3 DNA: TGTGCTAGCAGCCCCGACAGAGGCACCGGGGAGCTGTTTTTT
clone size: NA; V gene: TRBV7-9; D gene: TRBD2; J gene: TRBJ2-3; CDR3 protein: CASSHGLAGMSTDTQYF; CDR3 DNA: TGTGCCAGCAGCCATGGACTAGCGGGAATGAGCACAGATACGCAGTATTTT
clone size: few; V gene: TRBV11-2; D gene: NA; J gene: TRBJ2-7; CDR3 protein: CASSSSYEQYF; CDR3 DNA: TGTGCCAGCAGCTCGTCCTACGAGCAGTACTTC
clone size: few; V gene: TRBV18; D gene: NA; J gene: TRBJ2-5; CDR3 protein: CASSPTGRQETQYF; CDR3 DNA: TGTGCCAGCTCACCGACAGGGAGGCAGGAGACCCAGTACTTC
clone size: NA; V gene: TRBV19; D gene: NA; J gene: TRBJ2-1; CDR3 protein: CASSGLAKSLRSYNEQFF; CDR3 DNA: TGTGCCAGTAGTGGCCTAGCTAAATCTTTACGGTCCTACAATGAGCAGTTCTTC
clone size: NA; V gene: TRBV7-2; D gene: TRBD2; J gene: TRBJ2-3; CDR3 protein: CASSFIAGGVTDTQYF; CDR3 DNA: TGTGCCAGCAGCTTTATAGCGGGAGGGGTCACAGATACGCAGTATTTT
clone size: NA; V gene: TRBV30; D gene: NA; J gene: TRBJ1-1; CDR3 protein: CAWKITGTTEAFF; CDR3 DNA: TGTGCCTGGAAAATTACAGGGACCACTGAAGCTTTCTTT
clone size: few; V gene: TRBV5-1; D gene: NA; J gene: TRBJ2-1; CDR3 protein: CASSGTRGPGGRASNEQFF; CDR3 DNA: TGCGCCAGCAGCGGGACCAGGGGGCCGGGCGGGAGGGCCAGCAATGAGCAGTTCTTC